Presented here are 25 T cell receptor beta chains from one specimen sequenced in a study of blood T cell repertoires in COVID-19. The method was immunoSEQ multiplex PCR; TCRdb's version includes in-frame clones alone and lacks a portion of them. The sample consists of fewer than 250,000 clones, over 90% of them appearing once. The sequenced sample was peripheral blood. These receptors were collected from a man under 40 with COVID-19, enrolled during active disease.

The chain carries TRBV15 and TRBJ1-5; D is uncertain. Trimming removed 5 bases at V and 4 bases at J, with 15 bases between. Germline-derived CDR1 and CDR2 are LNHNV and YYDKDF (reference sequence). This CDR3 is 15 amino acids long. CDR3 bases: TGTGCCACCAGCGGCCCGTTGAGGATAAATCAGCCCCAGCATTTT. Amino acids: CATSGPLRINQPQHF.

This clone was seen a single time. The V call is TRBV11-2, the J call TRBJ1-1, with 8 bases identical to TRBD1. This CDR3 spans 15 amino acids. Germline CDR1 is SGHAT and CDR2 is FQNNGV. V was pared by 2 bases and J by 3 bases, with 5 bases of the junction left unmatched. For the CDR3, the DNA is TGTGCCAGCAGCTTAACCGGGACAGGAGACACTGAAGCTTTCTTT. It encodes CASSLTGTGDTEAFF.

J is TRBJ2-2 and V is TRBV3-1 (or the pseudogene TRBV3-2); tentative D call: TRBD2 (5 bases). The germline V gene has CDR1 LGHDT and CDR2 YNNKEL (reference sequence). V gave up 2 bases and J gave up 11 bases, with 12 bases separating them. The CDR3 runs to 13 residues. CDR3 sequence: CASSQRWTEELFF. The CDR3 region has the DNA TGTGCCAGCAGCCAACGGTGGACTGAAGAGCTGTTTTTT.

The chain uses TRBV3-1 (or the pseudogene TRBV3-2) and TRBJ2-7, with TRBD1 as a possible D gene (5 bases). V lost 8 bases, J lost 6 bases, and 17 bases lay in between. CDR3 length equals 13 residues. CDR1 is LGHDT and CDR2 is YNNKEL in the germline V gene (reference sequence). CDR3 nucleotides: TGTGCCAGCTCACCCCCACAGGCAGGCGAGCAGTACTTC. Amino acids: CASSPPQAGEQYF.

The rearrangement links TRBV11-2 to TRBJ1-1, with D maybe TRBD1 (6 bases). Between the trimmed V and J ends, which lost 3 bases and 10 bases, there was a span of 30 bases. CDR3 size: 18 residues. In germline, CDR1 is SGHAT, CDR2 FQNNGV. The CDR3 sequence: CASSLAVRRGLTDRRAFF. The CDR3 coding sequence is TGTGCCAGCAGCTTGGCCGTTCGCAGGGGTCTTACCGATCGACGAGCTTTCTTT.

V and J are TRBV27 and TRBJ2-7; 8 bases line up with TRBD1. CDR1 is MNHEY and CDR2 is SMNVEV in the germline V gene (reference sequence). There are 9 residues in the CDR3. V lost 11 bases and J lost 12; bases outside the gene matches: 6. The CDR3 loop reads CAGPGTGYF. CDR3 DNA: TGTGCCGGCCCCGGGACAGGGTACTTC.

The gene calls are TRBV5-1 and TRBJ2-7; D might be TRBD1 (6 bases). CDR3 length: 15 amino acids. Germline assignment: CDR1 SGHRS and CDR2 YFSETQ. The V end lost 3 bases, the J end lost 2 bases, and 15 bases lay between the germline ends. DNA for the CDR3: TGCGCCAGCAGCTCCACAGGGCAAGGGGCCTACGAGCAGTACTTC. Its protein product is CASSSTGQGAYEQYF.

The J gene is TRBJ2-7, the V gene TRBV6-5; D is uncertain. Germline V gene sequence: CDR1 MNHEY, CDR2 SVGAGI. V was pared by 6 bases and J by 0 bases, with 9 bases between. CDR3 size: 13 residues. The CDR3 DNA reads TGTGCCAGCAGCCCCAGACTCTCCTACGAGCAGTACTTC. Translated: CASSPRLSYEQYF.

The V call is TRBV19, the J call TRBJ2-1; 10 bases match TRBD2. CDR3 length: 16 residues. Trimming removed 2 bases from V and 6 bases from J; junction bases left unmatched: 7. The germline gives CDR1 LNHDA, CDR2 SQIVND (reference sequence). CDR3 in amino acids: CASSITGLADANEQFF. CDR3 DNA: TGTGCCAGTAGTATAACAGGACTAGCGGATGCCAATGAGCAGTTCTTC.

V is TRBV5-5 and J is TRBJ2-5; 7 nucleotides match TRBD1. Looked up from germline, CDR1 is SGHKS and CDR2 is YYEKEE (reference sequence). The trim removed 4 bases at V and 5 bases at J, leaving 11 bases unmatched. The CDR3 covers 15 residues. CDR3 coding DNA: TGTGCCAGCAGCCCGGGGACAGTGGGGTCGGAGACCCAGTACTTC. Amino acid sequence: CASSPGTVGSETQYF.

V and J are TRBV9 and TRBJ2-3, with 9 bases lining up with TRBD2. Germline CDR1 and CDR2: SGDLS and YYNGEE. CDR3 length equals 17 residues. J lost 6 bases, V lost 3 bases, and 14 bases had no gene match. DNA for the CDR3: TGTGCCAGCAGCGGTGCCAAGCGTGGCGGGGGGGCGGATACGCAGTATTTT. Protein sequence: CASSGAKRGGGADTQYF.

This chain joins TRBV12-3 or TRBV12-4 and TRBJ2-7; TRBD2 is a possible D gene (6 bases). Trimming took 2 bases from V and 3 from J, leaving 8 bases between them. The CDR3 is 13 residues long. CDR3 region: CASSLHGSYEQYF. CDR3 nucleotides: TGTGCCAGCAGTTTACACGGGAGCTACGAGCAGTACTTC.

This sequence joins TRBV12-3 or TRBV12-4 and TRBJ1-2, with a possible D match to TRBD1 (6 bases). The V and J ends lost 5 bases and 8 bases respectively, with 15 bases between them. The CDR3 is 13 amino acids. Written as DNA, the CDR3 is TGTGCCAGCAGTCCACAGGGTCGTCTCGGCTACACCTTC. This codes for CASSPQGRLGYTF.

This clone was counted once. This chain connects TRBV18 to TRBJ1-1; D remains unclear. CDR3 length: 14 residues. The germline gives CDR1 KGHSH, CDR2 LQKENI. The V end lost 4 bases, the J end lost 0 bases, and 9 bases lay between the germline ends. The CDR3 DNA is TGTGCCAGCTCACGAGACGGGATGAACACTGAAGCTTTCTTT. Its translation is CASSRDGMNTEAFF.

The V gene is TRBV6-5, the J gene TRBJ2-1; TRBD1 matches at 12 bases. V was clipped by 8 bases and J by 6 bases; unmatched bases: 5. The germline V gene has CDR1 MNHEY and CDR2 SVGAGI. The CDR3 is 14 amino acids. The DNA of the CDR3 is TGTGCCAGCGGGACAGGGGGCTTAGGCAATGAGCAGTTCTTC. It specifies CASGTGGLGNEQFF.

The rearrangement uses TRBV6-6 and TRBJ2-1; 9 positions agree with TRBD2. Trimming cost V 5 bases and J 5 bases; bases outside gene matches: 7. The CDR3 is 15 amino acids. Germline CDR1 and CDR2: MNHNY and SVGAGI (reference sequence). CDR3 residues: CASSPGAGGDNEQFF. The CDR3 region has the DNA TGTGCCAGCAGTCCCGGGGCGGGGGGGGACAATGAGCAGTTCTTC.

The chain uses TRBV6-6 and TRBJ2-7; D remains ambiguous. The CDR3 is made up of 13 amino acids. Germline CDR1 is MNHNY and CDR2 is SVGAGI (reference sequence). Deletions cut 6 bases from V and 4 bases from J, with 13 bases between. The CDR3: CASSDTTDYEQYF. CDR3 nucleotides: TGTGCCAGCAGCGACACCACGGATTACGAGCAGTACTTC.

The CDR3 loop reads CASSLPGSNEKLFF. The CDR3 DNA reads as TGTGCCAGCAGTTTACCCGGGTCTAATGAAAAACTGTTTTTT. This sequence joins TRBV28 and TRBJ1-4; no clear D gene. There are 14 residues in the CDR3. Trimming took off 2 bases at V and 3 bases at J, with 7 bases between the two ends. Looked up from germline, CDR1 is MDHEN and CDR2 is SYDVKM.

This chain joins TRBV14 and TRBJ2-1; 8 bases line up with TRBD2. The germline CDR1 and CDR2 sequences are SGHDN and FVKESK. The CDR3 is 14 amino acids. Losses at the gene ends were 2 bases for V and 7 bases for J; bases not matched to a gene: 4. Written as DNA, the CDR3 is TGTGCCAGCAGCCAACCCGGGAGGGGTAATGAGCAGTTCTTC. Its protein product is CASSQPGRGNEQFF.

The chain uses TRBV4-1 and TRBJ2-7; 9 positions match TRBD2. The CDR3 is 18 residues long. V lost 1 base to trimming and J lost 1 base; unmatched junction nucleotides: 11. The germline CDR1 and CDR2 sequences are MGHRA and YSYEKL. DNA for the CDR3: TGCGCCAGCAGCCAAGCGTGGGCTAGCGGGGCTTTTTCCTACGAGCAGTACTTC. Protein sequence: CASSQAWASGAFSYEQYF.

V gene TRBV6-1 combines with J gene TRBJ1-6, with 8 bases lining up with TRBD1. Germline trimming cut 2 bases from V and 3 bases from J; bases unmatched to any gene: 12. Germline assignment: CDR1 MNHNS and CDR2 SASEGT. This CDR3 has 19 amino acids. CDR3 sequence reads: CASSEFGLAGGFYNSPLHF. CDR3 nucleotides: TGTGCCAGCAGTGAATTCGGTTTGGCAGGGGGCTTCTATAATTCACCCCTCCACTTT.

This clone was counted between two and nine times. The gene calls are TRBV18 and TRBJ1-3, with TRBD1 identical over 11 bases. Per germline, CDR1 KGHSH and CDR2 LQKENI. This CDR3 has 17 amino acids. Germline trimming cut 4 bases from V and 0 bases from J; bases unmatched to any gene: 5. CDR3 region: CASSLGQGEGSGNTIYF. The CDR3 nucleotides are TGTGCCAGCTCACTGGGACAGGGGGAAGGCTCTGGAAACACCATATATTTT.

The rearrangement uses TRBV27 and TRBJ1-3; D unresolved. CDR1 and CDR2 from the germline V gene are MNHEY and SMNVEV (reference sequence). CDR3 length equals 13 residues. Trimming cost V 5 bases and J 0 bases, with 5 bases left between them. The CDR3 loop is CASSPLSGNTIYF. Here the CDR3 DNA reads TGTGCCAGCAGTCCACTCTCTGGAAACACCATATATTTT.

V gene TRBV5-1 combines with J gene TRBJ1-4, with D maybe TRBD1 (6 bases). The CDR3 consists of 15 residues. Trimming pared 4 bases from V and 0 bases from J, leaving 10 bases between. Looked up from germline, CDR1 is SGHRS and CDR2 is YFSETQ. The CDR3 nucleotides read TGCGCCAGCAGCACAGGGTCTACAACTAATGAAAAACTGTTTTTT. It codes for CASSTGSTTNEKLFF.

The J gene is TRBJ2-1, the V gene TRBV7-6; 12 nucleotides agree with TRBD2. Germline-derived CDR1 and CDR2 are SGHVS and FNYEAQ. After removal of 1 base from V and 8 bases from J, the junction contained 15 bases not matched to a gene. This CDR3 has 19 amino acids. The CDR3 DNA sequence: TGTGCCAGCAGCTTAGTGCGGGCTAGCGGGGGGGCAGGTCTCCATGAGCAGTTCTTC. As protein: CASSLVRASGGAGLHEQFF.